One and the same sample provided the 24 T cell receptor beta chains below, sequenced in a study of shared clonotypes between healthy human individuals. Assay: immunoSEQ multiplex PCR; the TCRdb copy retains only in-frame clones and omits some. The sample lists about 2.5 million clones; 85% to 95% were seen once. Sequencing was performed on naive CD4+ T cells from PBMCs. Subset reported: CD45RA+ positively selected. Receptors were obtained from a man younger than 30 in good health. Some clones in this sample may be carry-over from other donors' samples.

This clone was seen once. An end of the junction does not agree with germline; a read error may underlie this. Other DNA sequences in this sample translate to the same CDR3. This chain uses TRBV2 with TRBJ1-5, with 12 bases matching TRBD1. CDR1 and CDR2 from the germline V gene are SNHLY and FYNNEI. The CDR3 is 14 residues long. CDR3 loop: CASSGTGGNQPQHF. CDR3 bases: TGTGCCAGCAGCGGGACAGGGGGCAACCAGCCCCAGCATTTT.

The rearrangement joins TRBV30 to TRBJ1-1; D ambiguous. Deletions cut 8 bases from V and 0 bases from J, with 7 bases between. Germline CDR1 is GTSNPN and CDR2 is SVGIG (reference sequence). The CDR3 sequence is 11 residues long. In DNA, the CDR3 is TGTGCCGGGGATATGAACACTGAAGCTTTCTTT. It specifies CAGDMNTEAFF.

The chain has TRBV5-4 and TRBJ1-3; D not certain. This CDR3 contains 14 residues. Trimming pared 7 bases from V and 4 bases from J, leaving 15 bases between. CDR1 is SGHNT and CDR2 is YYREEE in the germline V gene (reference sequence). The CDR3 DNA sequence: TGTGCCAGCGGGCGGGCCTTGGACGGAAACACCATATATTTT. It translates to CASGRALDGNTIYF. The variable domain in full, with the rest retrieved from reference TRBV5-4 and TRBJ1-3, is ETGVTQSPTHLIKTRGQQVTLRCSSQSGHNTVSWYQQALGQGPQFIFQYYREEENGRGNFPPRFSGLQFPNYSSELNVNALELDDSALYLCASGRALDGNTIYFGEGSWLTVV.

This clone turned up a few times. The rearrangement links TRBV28 to TRBJ1-1; perhaps TRBD1 as D (5 bases). Trimming stripped 6 bases from V and 11 bases from J, with 13 bases between. CDR1 and CDR2 from the germline V gene are MDHEN and SYDVKM. CDR3 length: 11 residues. The CDR3 sequence is CASSYQGPAFF. CDR3 in DNA: TGTGCCAGCAGCTACCAGGGACCGGCTTTCTTT.

This clone was seen more than once but under ten times. The chain employs TRBV14 and TRBJ1-1; D is possibly TRBD1 (5 bases). Germline V lookup: CDR1 SGHDN, CDR2 FVKESK. Trimming removed 4 bases at V and 7 bases at J, with 13 bases between. The CDR3 has 13 residues. Here the CDR3 reads CASSPRQGHEAFF. In DNA, the CDR3 is TGTGCCAGCAGCCCTAGACAAGGACATGAAGCTTTCTTT. Looking up the rest from reference TRBV14 and TRBJ1-1 gives the full variable domain: EAGVTQFPSHSVIEKGQTVTLRCDPISGHDNLYWYRRVMGKEIKFLLHFVKESKQDESGMPNNRFLAERTGGTYSTLKVQPAELEDSGVYFCASSPRQGHEAFFGQGTRLTVV.

The V call is TRBV15, the J call TRBJ2-2; the D call may be TRBD1 or TRBD2 (5 bases each). The germline CDR1 and CDR2 sequences are LNHNV and YYDKDF (reference sequence). V lost 9 bases, J lost 2 bases, and 16 bases lay in between. The CDR3 is made up of 15 amino acids. In nucleotides, the CDR3 is TGTGCCACTTCTAACCGGGACCTAAACACCGGGGAGCTGTTTTTT. This translates into CATSNRDLNTGELFF.

The chain uses TRBV6-5 and TRBJ1-4; 7 nucleotides line up with TRBD1. In germline, CDR1 is MNHEY, CDR2 SVGAGI. CDR3 length equals 15 residues. The junction had 7 bases not matched to a gene; V was cut back by 1 base and J by 8 bases. For the CDR3, the DNA is TGTGCCAGCAGTTACTTGGGGACAGAAGGCGAAAAACTGTTTTTT. Its protein is CASSYLGTEGEKLFF.

The chain joins TRBV7-8 to TRBJ2-1; D ambiguous. V lost 2 bases, J lost 0 bases, and 14 bases lay in between. CDR1 SGHVS and CDR2 FQNEAQ come from the germline V gene. This CDR3 comprises 17 residues. For the CDR3, the DNA is TGTGCCAGCAGCTTATTTTTCGCACAGAGCTCCTACAATGAGCAGTTCTTC. Translating it yields CASSLFFAQSSYNEQFF.

In DNA, the CDR3 is TGTGCCAGCAGTTCCCGGGGCGGGAGGGTTCCACGCGAGCAGTTCTTC. Protein product: CASSSRGGRVPREQFF. This chain connects TRBV2 to TRBJ2-1, with 9 bases identical to TRBD2. V gave up 5 bases and J gave up 10 bases; unmatched junction bases: 15. CDR3 length: 16 residues. Germline CDR1 SNHLY, CDR2 FYNNEI.

This sequence joins TRBV28 and TRBJ2-5; TRBD1 might be the D (6 bases). Trimming took off 3 bases at V and 5 bases at J, with 16 bases between the two ends. The CDR3 consists of 15 residues. The germline V gene has CDR1 MDHEN and CDR2 SYDVKM. The CDR3 nucleotides are TGTGCCAGCAGTTTCAGGGGCATCCAGGGGGAGACCCAGTACTTC. Amino acid sequence: CASSFRGIQGETQYF.

The chain couples TRBV28 to TRBJ1-5, with D tentatively TRBD1 (6 bases). The CDR3 extends over 14 amino acids. Trimming cost V 8 bases and J 2 bases, with 13 bases left between them. Germline V gene sequence: CDR1 MDHEN, CDR2 SYDVKM. DNA of the CDR3: TGTGCCAGCCTAACCGGGACACGCAATCAGCCCCAGCATTTT. Translating it yields CASLTGTRNQPQHF. Drawing the rest from reference TRBV28 and TRBJ1-5, the complete variable domain is DVKVTQSSRYLVKRTGEKVFLECVQDMDHENMFWYRQDPGLGLRLIYFSYDVKMKEKGDIPEGYSVSREKKERFSLILESASTNQTSMYLCASLTGTRNQPQHFGDGTRLSIL.

For this clone: The same CDR3 can be traced to other DNA sequences in this sample. The V and J genes are TRBV28 and TRBJ1-2, with 8 bases lining up with TRBD1. CDR1 is MDHEN, CDR2 SYDVKM, per germline. CDR3 size: 15 residues. V dropped 3 bases and J dropped 4; count of bases not matched to a gene: 7. CDR3 residues: CASSFPQGAGYGYTF. The CDR3 coding sequence is TGTGCCAGCAGTTTCCCCCAGGGGGCCGGCTATGGCTACACCTTC.

CDR3 protein: CASSPSDRGGNTIYF. CDR3 in DNA: TGTGCCAGCTCACCCTCGGACAGGGGAGGAAACACCATATATTTT. The chain has TRBV18 and TRBJ1-3, with TRBD1 identical over 9 bases. This CDR3 has 15 residues. Germline V gene lookup returns CDR1 KGHSH and CDR2 LQKENI. Trimming at V came to 3 bases and at J to 4 bases, leaving 4 bases not matched to a gene.

This sequence joins TRBV6-5 and TRBJ1-3, with a possible D match to TRBD1 (6 bases). From germline, CDR1 is MNHEY and CDR2 SVGAGI. V dropped 7 bases and J dropped 1 base, with 11 bases sitting between them. The CDR3 spans 14 residues. CDR3: CASINRASGNTIYF. As DNA, the CDR3 is TGTGCCAGCATCAACAGGGCTTCTGGAAACACCATATATTTT.

This chain links TRBV7-2 with TRBJ1-2, with unresolved D. The germline CDR1 and CDR2 sequences are SGHTA and FQGNSA. The V end was cut by 7 bases, the J end by 0 bases, with 15 bases between. The CDR3 sequence is 15 residues long. The CDR3 region has the DNA TGTGCCAGCACCAAAGGGCCCGGTTCTAACTATGGCTACACCTTC. This encodes CASTKGPGSNYGYTF. Based on the CDR3 plus reference TRBV7-2 and TRBJ1-2, the full variable domain is GAGVSQSPSNKVTEKGKDVELRCDPISGHTALYWYRQSLGQGLEFLIYFQGNSAPDKSGLPSDRFSAERTGGSVSTLTIQRTQQEDSAVYLCASTKGPGSNYGYTFGSGTRLTVV.

The genes are TRBV9 and TRBJ2-1; TRBD2 aligns across 11 bases. Unmatched junction bases numbered 9, after V lost 0 bases and J lost 10 bases. CDR3 length: 16 amino acids. Germline values: CDR1 SGDLS, CDR2 YYNGEE. CDR3 region: CASSVVGLAGGREQFF. The CDR3 DNA reads TGTGCCAGCAGCGTAGTAGGGCTAGCGGGAGGCCGGGAGCAGTTCTTC.

This clone was detected once. The chain has TRBV5-4 and TRBJ2-5; D ambiguous. This CDR3 has 13 amino acids. The ends were cut back, 7 bases at V and 4 bases at J, with 14 bases in the middle. Germline CDR1 is SGHNT and CDR2 is YYREEE (reference sequence). CDR3 residues: CASEVMGSETQYF. The CDR3 DNA reads TGTGCCAGCGAAGTAATGGGGTCAGAGACCCAGTACTTC.

The chain couples TRBV7-9 to TRBJ2-1; 8 bases map to TRBD1. The ends lost 1 base at V and 8 bases at J; junction bases unmatched: 4. The CDR3 is made up of 14 amino acids. Germline V gene lookup returns CDR1 SEHNR and CDR2 FQNEAQ (reference sequence). CDR3 residues: CASSLESRGHEQFF. The CDR3, as DNA: TGTGCCAGCAGCTTAGAGTCCAGGGGGCATGAGCAGTTCTTC.

This clone has just one count. This rearrangement joins TRBV6-6 to TRBJ2-2; 7 positions agree with TRBD1. CDR1 and CDR2 from the germline V gene are MNHNY and SVGAGI (reference sequence). With V trimmed by 4 bases and J by 3 bases, 2 bases remained unmatched. This CDR3 has 14 amino acids. The CDR3 loop reads CASSWDSYTGELFF. The CDR3 region has the DNA TGTGCCAGCAGTTGGGACAGCTACACCGGGGAGCTGTTTTTT.

This clone was observed a single time. The rearrangement uses TRBV5-5 and TRBJ2-2; D ambiguous. Germline V CDR1 and CDR2: SGHKS, YYEKEE (reference sequence). The CDR3 is 14 residues long. Trimming left V 5 bases short and J 3 bases short, with 11 bases between. CDR3 sequence: CASSTIQDTGELFF. Here the CDR3 DNA reads TGTGCCAGCAGTACTATCCAAGACACCGGGGAGCTGTTTTTT.

The V and J genes are TRBV7-6 and TRBJ2-1, with no clear D. This CDR3 region has 13 residues. CDR1 and CDR2 from the germline V gene are SGHVS and FNYEAQ. V dropped 1 base and J dropped 6 bases, with 7 bases sitting between them. The CDR3 coding sequence is TGTGCCAGCAGCTTAGTTCCTCGCAATGAGCAGTTCTTC. Translating it yields CASSLVPRNEQFF.

The rearrangement uses TRBV29-1 and TRBJ2-4; no firm D call. The CDR3 is 13 residues long. Trimming shortened V by 4 bases and J by 0 bases, and 7 bases separated the two germline ends. Per the germline V gene, CDR1 is SQVTM and CDR2 is ANQGSEA. The CDR3 loop reads CSVVSSAKNIQYF. The CDR3 DNA is TGCAGCGTTGTTTCATCAGCCAAAAACATTCAGTACTTC.

This chain uses TRBV18 with TRBJ1-3; D remains unclear. This CDR3 region has 16 residues. Germline V lookup: CDR1 KGHSH, CDR2 LQKENI. Between the trimmed V and J ends, which lost 1 base and 4 bases, there was a span of 14 bases. This chain's CDR3 is CASSPLLGSTGNTIYF. Written as DNA, the CDR3 is TGTGCCAGCTCACCACTTTTGGGATCGACCGGAAACACCATATATTTT.

J is TRBJ2-4 and V is TRBV7-3; 11 bases are shared with TRBD1. V lost 2 bases and J lost 6; bases outside the gene matches: 6. In germline, CDR1 is SGHTA, CDR2 FQGTGA. The CDR3 is 16 amino acids. CDR3 DNA sequence: TGTGCCAGCAGCTTAGGAGGGACAGGGGGTGGAAACATTCAGTACTTC. It codes for CASSLGGTGGGNIQYF.